This T cell receptor beta chain comes out of a study of early T cells in non-severe SARS-CoV-2 infection. Overall study context: Chains from this unsorted whole-blood bulk RNA could not be paired. Whole-study findings and limits: Sequences matched to VDJdb favored anti-spike CD8 responses, while private and CD4 specificities were missed.

The TCR library protocol attached unique molecular identifiers to the individual cDNA molecules. TCRdb independently ran MiXCR on the 5' RACE reads; one entry per CDR3 protein. The sample lists approximately 39,000 distinct CDR3 sequences, less than 7% occurring once. Trimming removed 0 bases at V and 2 bases at J, with 14 bases between. The germline V gene has CDR1 DFQATT and CDR2 SNEGSKA (reference sequence). This CDR3 is built from 16 residues. In its sample, this clonotype was seen many times. Antigen specificity is unknown. The sequence was collected from an adult who was a healthcare worker with PCR-confirmed SARS-CoV-2 infection or an uninfected control (not recorded which). Sample: whole blood, taken at baseline. This chain links TRBV20-1 with TRBJ2-1, with D maybe TRBD2 (5 bases). CDR3 amino acids: CSARDSGLEPYNEQFF. CDR3 nucleotide sequence: TGCAGTGCTAGAGACAGCGGACTGGAACCCTACAATGAGCAGTTCTTC.